This T cell receptor (beta chain) came from a study of identical twins (dated by TCRdb to 2016 to 2018). In terms of the full investigation: To test whether fetal clonotypes persist, this study deep-sequenced TCR alpha and beta repertoires from monozygotic twins, from unrelated adults of various ages, and from cord blood. Replicate twin experiments were performed at different times using different library preparation protocols to rule out contamination.

Including cysteine and phenylalanine, the CDR3 has 13 amino acids. Left in the record is the CDR3 DNA by itself, 39 bases read in frame from the first base. CDR1 and CDR2, per the germline V gene (reference sequence), are LNHDA and SQIVND. The junction shows trimming of 2 bases on V and 2 bases on J, plus 7 bases between the germline ends. Library creation used 5' RACE. The sequencer was an Illumina HiSeq 2000. A universal primer binding site was introduced by template switching, and a unique molecular identifier was present in the final cDNA, enabling accurate counting of TCR cDNA molecules. Specific primers in the conserved constant-segment region were used to synthesize first-strand cDNA for the TCR alpha and beta chains. To control for contamination, each cDNA library was double barcoded with a SMART-Mk sample barcode plus Illumina barcodes. TruSeq adapter sequences along with Illumina sample barcodes were introduced in two successive PCR steps. Sequencing of the TCR alpha and beta cDNA libraries was done on the Illumina HiSeq platform using custom primers. As for the original processing: MiGEC was used to process raw reads and extract unique molecular identifiers, and MiXCR was used to find CDR3 positions. For each individual, recombination models were inferred using an EM algorithm with the repgenHMM and IGoR tools. The analysis of shared clonotypes was done with the tcR package in R, with sharing normalized by the product of cloneset sizes. To study raw recombination without the effects of thymic and clonal selection, out-of-frame nonproductive sequences were analyzed. Clones were called with MiXCR by TCRdb after fastp trimmed the public reads at Q25, and only in-frame beta chains were retained. Identical CDR3 protein sequences are pooled into one entry, listed with their most common genes and DNA. The V and J calls shown here were made by TCRdb, not taken from the authors' results. Present in this sample are some 660,000 distinct CDR3 sequences, over 8.5% of which were seen just once. The ten top clones hold around 0.98% of the sample.

All donors were healthy Caucasians. Three pairs of female monozygotic twins, all aged roughly 18 to 29 years, were included in the twin cohort. The RNA used for TCR libraries was isolated from peripheral blood mononuclear cells. Overall study outcomes, separate from this receptor: The excess sharing between twins in beta out-of-frame sequences was weaker because fewer shared sequences reduced the signal-to-noise ratio. Out-of-frame TCR alpha sequences shared between twins showed an excess of low generation-probability sequences compared with coincidental sharing between unrelated individuals. Because the same donors could not be followed over many years, the conclusions depended on cross-sectional statistical analysis. Invariant T cells such as MAIT and iNKT could partly confound zero-insertion analyses, though diverse VJ usage argued against this for most clonotypes. Abundant cord blood beta clonotypes carried fewer insertions; young adult naive repertoires showed a weaker similar trend, while memory repertoires showed none. Out-of-frame TCR alpha sharing in monozygotic twins was systematically underestimated by recombination models, whereas sharing between unrelated individuals was in agreement with the recombination models.

As for this clonotype: Which antigen it targets is not known. Per-nucleotide qualities are absent, and no much larger clonotype sits a single base away.

This sample was shared with a second study, whose subject was yellow fever vaccine responses in identical twins. The second paper further reports: According to the authors, in identical twins the way T cells responded to vaccination appeared partly convergent and partly personalized. The study precisely tracked vaccine-responding T cell clones in identical twins.

The rearrangement joined TRBV19 to TRBJ2-7; the D gene remains uncertain. The sequenced sample was PBMCs. The TCR was taken from a woman aged 18-29 years in good health. This receptor has the CDR3 CASSIRHPYEQYF. The DNA sequence is given as TGTGCCAGTAGTATAAGACACCCCTACGAGCAGTACTTC.